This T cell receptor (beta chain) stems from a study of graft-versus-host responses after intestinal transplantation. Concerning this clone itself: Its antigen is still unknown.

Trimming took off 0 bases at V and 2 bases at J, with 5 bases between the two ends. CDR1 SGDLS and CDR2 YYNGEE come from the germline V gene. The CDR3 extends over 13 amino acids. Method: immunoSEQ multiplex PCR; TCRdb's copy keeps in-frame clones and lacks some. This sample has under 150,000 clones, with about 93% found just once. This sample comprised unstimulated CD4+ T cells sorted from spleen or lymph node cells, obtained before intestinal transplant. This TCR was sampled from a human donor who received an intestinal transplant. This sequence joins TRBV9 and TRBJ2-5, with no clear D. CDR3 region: CASSVVGQETQYF. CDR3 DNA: TGTGCCAGCAGCGTAGTAGGACAAGAGACCCAGTACTTC.